The T cell receptor (beta chain) under discussion was sequenced for a study of blood T cell repertoires in COVID-19. Study-wide context: The samples span acute and convalescent COVID-19 from the United States, Italy and Spain. T cells, B-cell-depleted T cells, or PBMCs provided the cDNA or gDNA that served as material.

Original methodology: Amplification of reference gene primers was used by the study to estimate nucleated cell counts. TCRdb's copy holds only in-frame clones and misses some; the assay was immunoSEQ multiplex PCR. V and J calls and clone size are given by that table; D and trimming were obtained from the DNA. The sample holds about 73,000 clones, over 70% seen once. The CDR3 runs 15 residues. The germline V gene encodes CDR1 MNHEY and CDR2 SVGAGI. The germline V and J ends were trimmed by 2 bases and 4 bases, with 11 bases remaining between them. V usage is TRBV6-5 and J usage is TRBJ2-2; maybe TRBD1 (5 bases). The sequence was collected from a man between 50 and 59 years old with active COVID-19. Material: peripheral blood. The CDR3 DNA is TGTGCCAGCAGTTACGGCAGCAGGGTCACCGGGGAGCTGTTTTTT. Translated: CASSYGSRVTGELFF.